This T cell receptor (beta chain) appears in the sequencing data of a study of cytomegalovirus exposure and HLA in healthy donors (dated by TCRdb to 2015 to 2018). Study-level background: An earlier analysis of roughly 500 of the donors reported more than 250 Gb of sequence data and about 100 million unique TCR beta sequences from some 180 million T cells. Class I and class II HLA loci were covered by the typing at four-digit resolution. The number of typed donors differed by locus: about 620-640 for A, B, C, DRB1 and DQB1; 522 for DQA1; over 600 for DPA1; and around 450 for DPB1. A later genetic analysis used genome-wide SNP genotypes for about 65% of the roughly 700 donors, treating that subset as a discovery cohort. An earlier analysis of 587 of the donors applied high-throughput TCR beta sequencing to assess whether each TCR beta V gene segment acted as functional or pseudogenic. Roughly 5 DR-DQ haplotypes were treated as single units for association and clustering because of strong linkage in the cohort. Among roughly 400 genotyped donors of the cohort, an average of approximately 200,000 unique TCR beta nucleotide sequences was sequenced per donor, of which about 20% were non-productive. Donor age, sex, ethnicity and CMV serostatus were compiled alongside the repertoire data. The study used immunosequencing to profile the T cell repertoires of hundreds of subjects and linked those repertoires to cytomegalovirus serostatus. All discovery cohort repertoires had been generated using a single sequencing platform. An early release covering roughly 640 HLA-typed donors comprised 300 to 350 gigabases of sequencing data and about 90 million unique TCR sequences. To study patterns of TCR occurrence, a later analysis re-analyzed previously published TCR beta repertoires from around 700 donors and added high-resolution HLA genotyping. Rather than drawing on any new phenotypic data, the later analysis identified candidate immune exposures from TCR beta sequences and the way those sequences occurred across donors. Along with the roughly 700-subject first cohort, a separate validation cohort of over a hundred different subjects was used. The genetic ancestry cluster associated with self-reported Caucasian donors included over 65% of the approximately 430 genotyped donors. The study aimed to test whether signatures of past pathogen exposure could be identified by cataloging public T cell receptors. The study combined high-throughput TCR immunosequencing, statistical association of individual TCRs with disease status, and machine learning to predict cytomegalovirus infection status. The paper as a whole reports these results and caveats: The authors suggested that the approach could potentially be generalized to other disease states and immunological phenotypes. This cohort had only TCR beta chains sequenced, and the lack of alpha or paired-chain data limited which features could be detected. Cytomegalovirus status was reported to be diagnosed by the classifier with high specificity and sensitivity in both the original and validation cohorts. A later analysis found that most CMV-associated TCR beta chains appeared HLA-restricted, with HLA associations seemingly driven largely by CMV exposure. A few of the identified cytomegalovirus-associated TCR beta chains were confirmed in vitro to be specific for cytomegalovirus antigens. Because counts were too low, roughly 16 rarely observed V segments, including chromosome 9 orphons, were left out of the earlier analysis of approximately 500 of the donors. A further reported finding was that TCR beta sequences accurately predicted the HLA-A and HLA-B alleles for most subjects in the first cohort. Sequencing depth was assumed to be roughly uniform across donors in the presence/absence analyses, though that assumption may not hold. The only immune exposure information available for the cohort was CMV serostatus. The study gave a list of some 150 TCR beta chains associated with cytomegalovirus. In a later genetic analysis, fewer N-insertions in productive TCRs were reported among donors in an Asian-associated ancestry cluster than the 666-donor mean. Correlated functional status among segregating V segments might reflect linkage disequilibrium, but an unknown experimental factor could not be ruled out. At a false discovery rate of 0.05, a later analysis linked around 17,000 TCR beta sequences to specific HLA alleles. In a later analysis, the rate of TCR association differed among HLA loci, with DRB1 alleles having the most associated TCRs and HLA-C alleles having the fewest. Most TCR sequences were observed very rarely across donors, whereas some public TCRs were present in many individuals. V-gene and J-gene trimming of TCR beta chains was associated with a missense DCLRE1C variant in a later genetic analysis, and the association was replicated in an independent cohort. According to a later analysis, parvovirus B19, influenza, CMV and Epstein-Barr virus appeared linked to several top co-occurrence clusters. When HLA alleles, especially DR and DQ, strongly co-occurred, TCR associations were difficult to assign to individual alleles. Broadly in line with IMGT annotations, most TCR beta V segments showed up in productive rearrangements about 90% or about 30% of the time in an earlier analysis of about 500 of the donors. In a later analysis, HLA-associated TCR beta chains were found to be more clonally expanded and to have lower generation probabilities than equally common non-associated chains. A group of highly shared sequence variants was considered likely to be a technical artifact of the sequencing pipeline. Because HLA typing was missing for some donors at each locus, association tests included only the typed subset.

Preparation of the library involved the immunoSEQ multiplex PCR assay. The multiplex PCR relied on a mix of 60 forward primers for TCR Vbeta segments and 13 reverse primers for TCR Jbeta segments. The CDR3 region of rearranged TCR beta genes was amplified from genomic DNA with a multiplex PCR assay. The Illumina HiSeq System was used to sequence the amplified TCR beta libraries as 87-base-pair reads. From the authors' description of their analysis: Across the 500 to 750 repertoires, a later analysis counted 80 million or so unique TCR beta chains, some 11 million of which were shared by at least two donors. A nearest-neighbor algorithm error-corrected the raw reads and collapsed the reads into unique sequences, merging closely related sequences to remove PCR and sequencing errors. V, D and J gene segments were assigned by aligning CDR3 sequences to IMGT reference sequences. Each retained sequence needed at least a six-nucleotide match to both a V gene segment and a J gene segment. Rearrangements were classified as productive when the CDR3 lacked stop codons and remained in frame with V and J, and all other rearrangements were classified as non-productive. Following IMGT convention, CDR3 was defined as the stretch from the second conserved V-encoded cysteine to the conserved J-encoded phenylalanine. In an earlier analysis of around 640 of the donors, sequences lacking an unambiguous match to a single V gene segment were excluded. In an earlier analysis of a few hundred of the donors, a V segment was called functional when productive rearrangements were above 56.7%, and segregating when the standard deviation between donors exceeded 5%. A statistical classification framework was built to diagnose cytomegalovirus status from the catalog of TCR beta chain sequences. In a later analysis, TCR nucleotide sequences were compared against IMGT/GENE-DB human TR gene sequences so that V and J genes could be assigned. The TCRdist pipeline was used in a later analysis to assign CDR3 sequences and most-parsimonious VDJ recombination scenarios. In a later analysis, every TCR beta chain was defined by the combination of its CDR3 amino acid sequence and its V-gene family, and reads without a unique V-gene family were dropped. A later analysis removed 550 to 700 highly shared, low-generation-probability nucleotide sequences to deal with suspected cross-contamination and a sequencing artifact. A later analysis calculated a clonal expansion index for each public chain from normalized within-repertoire ranks of inferred template counts. In a later analysis, generation probabilities were computed with a VDJ recombination model fitted to out-of-frame rearrangements, and the resulting probabilities were checked against IGoR. In a later analysis, TCR-TCR, TCR-HLA and TCR-CMV co-occurrence was scored with hypergeometric tests, and a repertoire-size bias correction was applied to TCR pairs. To estimate false discovery rates, a later analysis permuted the HLA or CMV assignments 20 times. In a later analysis, co-occurring TCRs were grouped using DBSCAN, and TCRdist sequence similarity was added for clustering within HLA-allele-positive subsets. Repertoires with fewer than 30,000 or more than 120,000 public chains, plus five repertoires with anomalous nucleotide sharing, were excluded from co-occurrence clustering. In TCRdb, the immuneACCESS table is reduced to in-frame sequences with V and J assigned. These tables do not hold every clone; where another copy was compared, an unresolved V gene accounts for under half, and the others remain unexplained. That table is the source of V, J and clone size, and D and trimming were worked out from the DNA. The sample table records hundreds of thousands of clones; over 65% of these occur just once. The ten largest clonotypes hold less than 3.5% of the sample.

The cohort comprised around 700 healthy bone marrow donors. At the time of sampling, every cohort member was nominally healthy, though immune exposures that went unrecorded were likely present. The donor tested CMV seropositive, placing the donor among the 289 seropositive members of the cohort. Each donor provided a peripheral blood sample, and peripheral blood mononuclear cells were used for TCR beta sequencing. Genomic DNA was extracted from the blood cell samples with the Qiagen DNeasy Blood Extraction Kit. On this clone itself: Its antigen is still unknown. No base qualities exist here, and no much larger clone lies one base off it.

The sample consisted of PBMCs. This receptor was identified in a woman aged 60-70 years in good health and CMV-seropositive.

The DNA sequence is given as TGTGCCAGCAGCGTAAGTGGTACTAGCACAGATACGCAGTATTTT. This sequence encodes CASSVSGTSTDTQYF. The V and J genes are TRBV9 and TRBJ2-3; there is no confident call for the D gene. V is pared back by 1 base and J by 0 bases, with 9 bases lying between the germline termini. In the germline V gene, CDR1 corresponds to SGDLS and CDR2 to YYNGEE. Measured from the cysteine to the phenylalanine, the CDR3 is 15 residues long. Only the CDR3 DNA is retained, 45 bases long and in frame from the first base.